Below, one T cell receptor (beta chain) is given with its context. The germline V gene has CDR1 SGHTA and CDR2 FQGNSA. CDR3 length: 14 residues. Deletions cut 2 bases from V and 1 base from J, with 9 bases between. Study processing details: Cell counts per sample came from amplifying reference gene primers. Some clones are missing from TCRdb's copy, which holds only in-frame ones; the method was immunoSEQ multiplex PCR. V and J calls and clone size are given by that table; D and trimming were obtained from the DNA. The data hold about 160,000 clones, with 60% to 85% observed a single time. This sample stems from a study of blood T cell repertoires in COVID-19. The wider study: The origin of the acute and convalescent COVID-19 samples was the United States, Italy and Spain.

This TCR was sampled from a man aged 55 to 70 with acute or convalescent COVID-19. Input material: peripheral blood. The rearrangement uses TRBV7-2 and TRBJ2-7; D is possibly TRBD2 (5 bases). Written as DNA, the CDR3 is TGTGCCAGCAGCTTAAACGCGGGTTCCTACGAGCAGTACTTC. Protein sequence: CASSLNAGSYEQYF.